This T cell receptor (beta chain) was retrieved from a study of cytomegalovirus exposure and HLA in healthy donors. General study results and limits: Earlier analysis found most TCR beta V segments productive about 87% or about 30% of the time. Of the V segments, some could not be distinguished, including TRBV6-2 and TRBV6-3, and were excluded. Common viral pathogens seemed, in a later analysis, to connect with several of the most significant clusters.

The CDR3 extends over 15 amino acids. Germline CDR1 is MNHNS and CDR2 is SASEGT. Trimming removed 6 bases at V and 0 bases at J, with 12 bases between. As to this clone: As yet, its antigen is unknown.

Amplification used 60 Vbeta primers and 13 Jbeta primers. Assay used: immunoSEQ multiplex PCR; TCRdb lists only in-frame clones, some missing. The data show some 150,000 clones, with roughly 80% seen just once and 6.5% to 7.5% held by the top ten. This rearrangement joins TRBV6-1 to TRBJ1-3; D unresolved. Sequencing was done on a sample of PBMCs. The sequence derives from a woman in her thirties in good health and CMV-seropositive. CDR3 sequence reads: CASRERVLSGNTIYF. The DNA of the CDR3 is TGTGCCAGCAGGGAGAGAGTTCTCTCTGGAAACACCATATATTTT.